These 10 T cell receptor beta chains share one sample of origin, sequenced in a study of OX40 agonist ivuxolimab in advanced cancers. Assay used: immunoSEQ multiplex PCR; TCRdb lists only in-frame clones, some missing. The table has 6,000 to 9,000 clones, roughly three quarters seen once. Sample: CD4+ or CD8+ T cells sorted from blood, taken in a trial of the OX40 agonist ivuxolimab. These receptor sequences come from an adult with an advanced solid tumor such as melanoma, head and neck, liver or kidney cancer.

This clone appeared once. The chain couples TRBV29-1 to TRBJ2-7, with TRBD2 as a possible D gene (7 bases). The CDR3 spans 13 residues. Trimming took off 3 bases at V and 3 bases at J, with 12 bases between the two ends. Germline CDR1 reads SQVTM; CDR2 reads ANQGSEA. CDR3: CSVEGGGLYEQYF. CDR3 coding DNA: TGCAGCGTTGAGGGGGGGGGCCTCTACGAGCAGTACTTC.

The V and J genes are TRBV7-9 and TRBJ2-7; 10 bases agree with TRBD2. V dropped 1 base and J dropped 3; count of bases not matched to a gene: 15. CDR3 length equals 19 residues. Germline assignment: CDR1 SEHNR and CDR2 FQNEAQ (reference sequence). This CDR3 is CASSLGTGTSEEALYEQYF. As DNA, the CDR3 is TGTGCCAGCAGCTTAGGGACCGGGACTAGCGAAGAAGCCCTCTACGAGCAGTACTTC.

The chain has TRBV5-5 and TRBJ1-1; unclear D gene. The germline V gene has CDR1 SGHKS and CDR2 YYEKEE (reference sequence). V lost 4 bases, J lost 1 base, and 8 bases lay in between. The CDR3 extends over 13 amino acids. Here the CDR3 DNA reads TGTGCCAGCAGCCTGGAGGGGAACACTGAAGCTTTCTTT. Translating it yields CASSLEGNTEAFF.

V gene TRBV29-1 combines with J gene TRBJ2-7; TRBD2 agrees at 9 bases. Germline V CDR1 and CDR2: SQVTM, ANQGSEA. J gave up 1 base and V 0 bases, and 13 bases lay outside the gene matches. There are 18 residues in the CDR3. The CDR3 reads CSVEEISPASGASYEQYF. Written as DNA, the CDR3 is TGCAGCGTTGAAGAAATATCCCCGGCTAGCGGGGCGTCCTACGAGCAGTACTTC.

The chain combines TRBV6-1 with TRBJ2-7, with D possibly TRBD2 on 5 matching bases. CDR3 length equals 15 residues. Trimming took off 5 bases at V and 5 bases at J, with 19 bases between the two ends. CDR1 and CDR2 (germline): MNHNS, SASEGT. This CDR3 reads CASSFREHLVNEQYF. The CDR3 nucleotides read TGTGCCAGCAGTTTTCGGGAACATCTTGTGAACGAGCAGTACTTC.

V gene TRBV6-4 combines with J gene TRBJ1-2; 8 positions match TRBD1. The CDR3 consists of 15 residues. Looked up from germline, CDR1 is MRHNA and CDR2 is SNTAGT. V was clipped by 6 bases and J by 6 bases; unmatched bases: 12. Written as DNA, the CDR3 is TGTGCCAGCAGCGAAGGAGCAGGGGGCGGGGATGGCTACACCTTC. Amino acid sequence: CASSEGAGGGDGYTF.

This clone was seen only once. The chain joins TRBV5-4 to TRBJ2-7; D may match TRBD1 or TRBD2 (5 bases each). Deletions cut 10 bases from V and 2 bases from J, with 16 bases between. The germline V gene encodes CDR1 SGHNT and CDR2 YYREEE (reference sequence). There are 13 residues in the CDR3. CDR3 residues: CAVSYGGTYEQYF. DNA of the CDR3: TGTGCCGTATCTTATGGGGGAACCTACGAGCAGTACTTC.

The genes are TRBV7-8 and TRBJ1-1, with 12 bases aligning to TRBD1. Trimming cost V 5 bases and J 5 bases; bases outside gene matches: 12. Germline loops: CDR1 SGHVS, CDR2 FQNEAQ. The CDR3 sequence is 17 residues long. This chain's CDR3 is CASSNHAGTGGETEAFF. CDR3 bases: TGTGCCAGCAGCAATCATGCCGGGACAGGGGGCGAGACTGAAGCTTTCTTT. The full variable domain, its missing parts supplied by reference TRBV7-8 and TRBJ1-1, is GAGVSQSPRYKVAKRGQDVALRCDPISGHVSLFWYQQALGQGPEFLTYFQNEAQLDKSGLPSDRFFAERPEGSVSTLKIQRTQQEDSAVYLCASSNHAGTGGETEAFFGQGTRLTVV.

J is TRBJ2-1 and V is TRBV14; the D is unclear. The V and J ends lost 1 base and 4 bases respectively, with 11 bases between them. The CDR3 length is 15 residues. Germline V gene sequence: CDR1 SGHDN, CDR2 FVKESK. CDR3 protein: CASSQGGSLYNEQFF. CDR3 coding DNA: TGTGCCAGCAGCCAAGGGGGATCACTTTACAATGAGCAGTTCTTC.

DNA of the CDR3: TGCAGCGCAGTAGGGGATAGAGGTAGCAATCAGCCCCAGCATTTT. Protein sequence: CSAVGDRGSNQPQHF. J is TRBJ1-5 and V is TRBV29-1, with D possibly being TRBD1 (5 bases). CDR3 size: 15 residues. Trimming shortened V by 7 bases and J by 0 bases, and 16 bases separated the two germline ends. Germline CDR1 is SQVTM and CDR2 is ANQGSEA.